Here is one T cell receptor beta chain with its context. Its antigen is undetermined. CDR3 length: 16 amino acids. Trimming at V came to 5 bases and at J to 3 bases, leaving 5 bases not matched to a gene. Germline CDR1 is SEHNR and CDR2 is FQNEAQ (reference sequence). The data are from a study of shared clonotypes between healthy human individuals. The study's findings and limits: In having few donors, the study represented limited genetic and exposure-history diversity.

Here immunoSEQ multiplex PCR was the method, and the copy in TCRdb shows in-frame clones only, minus some. This table holds some 1.5 million clones, 95% to 99% found once. Donors comprised healthy HIV-negative adults lacking recent acute infections or vaccinations. The sample taken for sequencing was naive CD4+ T cells sorted from blood. Subset described: CD45RA+ positively selected. The chain has TRBV7-9 and TRBJ2-1, with 12 bases matching TRBD1. This sequence was found in a man aged 25-40 years in good health. Here the CDR3 DNA reads TGTGCCAGCAGCGGGACAGGGGGCTCCATCTACAATGAGCAGTTCTTC. Translation gives CASSGTGGSIYNEQFF.